One and the same sample provided the 5 T cell receptor beta chains below, sequenced in a study of blood T cell repertoires in COVID-19 (TCRdb year 2020). The library relied on the immunoSEQ multiplex PCR assay. This immuneACCESS table, as held by TCRdb, lists in-frame sequences with V and J called but not all clones. Of the missing ones, under half trace to an unresolved V gene in checked studies; the others have no known cause. The sample profile shows around 170,000 clones; around 92% of them were found once. Around 3% of the sample comes from the top ten. Sequencing was carried out using peripheral blood. These TCRs come from a man aged 55 to 70 with acute or convalescent COVID-19.

The chain employs TRBV19 and TRBJ1-4, with D possibly matching TRBD1 (5 bases). V lost 6 bases to trimming and J lost 5 bases, with 7 bases between them. Germline assignment: CDR1 LNHDA and CDR2 SQIVND (reference sequence). CDR3 length: 12 amino acids. The CDR3 DNA reads TGTGCCAGTAGGGCAGGGAATGAAAAACTGTTTTTT. Amino acid sequence: CASRAGNEKLFF.

The chain is built from TRBV3-1 (or the pseudogene TRBV3-2) and TRBJ1-3, with no clear D. Germline CDR1 and CDR2: LGHDT and YNNKEL (reference sequence). Deletions cut 0 bases from V and 7 bases from J, with 13 bases between. This CDR3 has 15 amino acids. CDR3: CASSQDLRPRNTIYF. CDR3 nucleotides: TGTGCCAGCAGCCAAGACTTGAGACCGAGGAACACCATATATTTT.

The chain carries TRBV21-1 and TRBJ2-2; the D segment call TRBD2 is taken from the table without a DNA check. TRBV21-1 is labeled a pseudogene. The CDR3 has 17 amino acids. CDR3 in amino acids: CASSTGLAGGLSGELFF. The CDR3 bases are TGTGCCAGCAGCACTGGACTAGCGGGGGGGCTTAGCGGGGAGCTGTTTTTT.

V gene TRBV18 combines with J gene TRBJ1-5; D possibly corresponds to TRBD1 (6 bases). Per the germline V gene, CDR1 is KGHSH and CDR2 is LQKENI. The CDR3 loop spans 15 amino acids. With 3 bases removed from V and 5 bases from J, the gap between germline ends came to 14 bases. DNA for the CDR3: TGTGCCAGCTCACCGACCGGGACACGAGATCAGCCCCAGCATTTT. This translates into CASSPTGTRDQPQHF. The variable domain in full, with the rest retrieved from reference TRBV18 and TRBJ1-5, is NAGVMQNPRHLVRRRGQEARLRCSPMKGHSHVYWYRQLPEEGLKFMVYLQKENIIDESGMPKERFSAEFPKEGPSILRIQQVVRGDSAAYFCASSPTGTRDQPQHFGDGTRLSIL.

The CDR3 here is CASSYETGQYF. In DNA form, the CDR3 reads TGTGCCAGCAGTTACGAGACAGGGCAGTACTTC. The chain carries TRBV2 and TRBJ2-7, with a possible D match to TRBD1 (6 bases). CDR3 length equals 11 residues. CDR1 and CDR2 from the germline V gene are SNHLY and FYNNEI. Trimming stripped 5 bases from V and 9 bases from J, with 11 bases between.